Presented here are 16 T cell receptor beta chains from one specimen sequenced in a study of identical twins. TCRdb reanalysed the 5' RACE reads using MiXCR and keeps one entry per CDR3 protein. The table lists roughly 480,000 distinct CDR3 sequences, roughly a quarter of them singletons, with around 3% in the top ten. This sample was shared with a second study, whose subject was T cells expressing NK-cell markers.

The specimen was CD4+ T cells sorted from blood. The source is a woman younger than 35 in good health.

This clonotype has more than one count but fewer than ten. V gene TRBV20-1 combines with J gene TRBJ2-5, with D unclear. The CDR3 covers 12 residues. The V gene lost 3 bases and the J gene lost 2 bases, with 7 bases spanning the gap. Germline V gene data show CDR1 as DFQATT and CDR2 as SNEGSKA (reference sequence). CDR3 sequence reads: CSARYRQETQYF. The CDR3 coding sequence is TGCAGTGCTAGGTACCGTCAAGAGACCCAGTACTTC.

This clonotype was counted a few times. This chain links TRBV4-1 with TRBJ2-1; D possibly corresponds to TRBD1 (6 bases). CDR1 and CDR2 from the germline V gene are MGHRA and YSYEKL. The V gene lost 1 base and the J gene lost 0 bases, with 19 bases spanning the gap. The CDR3 runs 19 residues. In DNA, the CDR3 is TGCGCCAGCAGCCAAGTTTTAAGTTGGGGACAAATCTCCTACAATGAGCAGTTCTTC. Protein product: CASSQVLSWGQISYNEQFF.

V is TRBV5-1 and J is TRBJ2-5, with TRBD2 as a possible D gene (5 bases). Trimming took 3 bases from V and 4 from J, leaving 10 bases between them. This CDR3 spans 13 amino acids. From germline, CDR1 is SGHRS and CDR2 YFSETQ. The CDR3 region has the DNA TGCGCCAGCAGCTCGGGGTATCTAGAGACCCAGTACTTC. This sequence encodes CASSSGYLETQYF.

This clonotype was seen many times. The chain uses TRBV29-1 and TRBJ2-1; 7 bases fit TRBD2. Germline V gene data show CDR1 as SQVTM and CDR2 as ANQGSEA. The CDR3 is made up of 10 amino acids. Trimming at V came to 6 bases and at J to 9 bases, leaving 2 bases not matched to a gene. The CDR3 region is CSVGGTEQFF. The CDR3 region has the DNA TGCAGCGTCGGGGGGACTGAGCAGTTCTTC.

V is TRBV29-1 and J is TRBJ1-2, with 7 bases identical to TRBD1. The trim removed 5 bases at V and 2 bases at J, leaving 5 bases unmatched. In germline, CDR1 is SQVTM, CDR2 ANQGSEA. The CDR3 covers 13 residues. The CDR3 nucleotides read TGCAGCGTTTCGACAGGGTCCAACTATGGCTACACCTTC. It specifies CSVSTGSNYGYTF.

The genes are TRBV25-1 and TRBJ1-2; a weak D match, TRBD1 (5 bases). Trimming removed 2 bases at V and 8 bases at J, with 12 bases between. The CDR3 loop spans 13 amino acids. Germline V lookup: CDR1 MGHDK, CDR2 SYGVNS. Here the CDR3 DNA reads TGTGCCAGCAGTGAAGGGGCCTCGGCAGGCTACACCTTC. Its protein product is CASSEGASAGYTF.

V is TRBV2 and J is TRBJ1-2; tentative D call: TRBD1 (5 bases). The CDR3 is 15 amino acids. Trimming shortened V by 6 bases and J by 1 base, and 15 bases separated the two germline ends. Per the germline V gene, CDR1 is SNHLY and CDR2 is FYNNEI. Here the CDR3 DNA reads TGTGCCAGCAGCGCAACGGGACGGAATAACTATGGCTACACCTTC. Amino acids: CASSATGRNNYGYTF.

In its sample, this clonotype was seen many times. The V and J genes are TRBV20-1 and TRBJ1-5; TRBD1 agrees at 8 bases. This CDR3 is built from 15 residues. The junction had 11 bases not matched to a gene; V was cut back by 5 bases and J by 5 bases. The germline V gene has CDR1 DFQATT and CDR2 SNEGSKA (reference sequence). The CDR3, as DNA: TGCAGTGCTCCACGACAGGGGCGGGAAGATCAGCCCCAGCATTTT. This codes for CSAPRQGREDQPQHF.

The genes are TRBV4-1 and TRBJ2-1; D gene ambiguous. The CDR3 is 14 amino acids. The V end lost 5 bases, the J end lost 0 bases, and 8 bases lay between the germline ends. Germline lookup yields CDR1 MGHRA and CDR2 YSYEKL. The CDR3 reads CASSTGRSYNEQFF. CDR3 bases: TGCGCCAGCAGCACGGGTCGCTCCTACAATGAGCAGTTCTTC.

The chain couples TRBV20-1 to TRBJ2-1, with D perhaps TRBD2 (5 bases). Germline V gene sequence: CDR1 DFQATT, CDR2 SNEGSKA (reference sequence). The CDR3 is 13 amino acids. The V and J ends lost 6 bases and 7 bases respectively, with 16 bases between them. The CDR3 nucleotides read TGCAGTGCCAACCCCAGCGGTGTTAATGAGCAGTTCTTC. This gives the protein CSANPSGVNEQFF.

This chain joins TRBV18 and TRBJ1-1; D ambiguous. The germline V and J ends were trimmed by 0 bases and 8 bases, with 16 bases remaining between them. This CDR3 is built from 15 residues. Germline lookup yields CDR1 KGHSH and CDR2 LQKENI. DNA of the CDR3: TGTGCCAGCTCACCACCGGCGTCGGGAGTAGGGGAAGCTTTCTTT. Protein: CASSPPASGVGEAFF.

V usage is TRBV10-3 and J usage is TRBJ2-7; D remains unclear. The CDR3 sequence is 12 residues long. In germline, CDR1 is ENHRY, CDR2 SYGVKD. Between the trimmed V and J ends, which lost 2 bases and 4 bases, there was a span of 6 bases. In nucleotides, the CDR3 is TGTGCCATCAGTGAGGACGAGTACGAGCAGTACTTC. Translation: CAISEDEYEQYF.

This clonotype came up a few times. It may be a read error: a sequence one base away is much more abundant. V is TRBV5-5 and J is TRBJ2-5; D is unresolved. This CDR3 is 12 amino acids long. Trimming took 4 bases from V and 1 from J, leaving 5 bases between them. The germline V gene has CDR1 SGHKS and CDR2 YYEKEE (reference sequence). Here the CDR3 DNA reads TGTGCCAGCAGCGTAATCCAAGAGACCCAGTACTTC. It encodes CASSVIQETQYF.

This clonotype was counted only a few times. The V and J genes are TRBV13 and TRBJ2-4, with 7 positions matching TRBD1. The ends lost 2 bases at V and 4 bases at J; junction bases unmatched: 2. The CDR3 length is 14 residues. Per germline, CDR1 PRHDT and CDR2 FYEKMQ (reference sequence). The CDR3: CASSLTTGKNIQYF. The DNA for the CDR3 is TGTGCCAGCAGCTTAACGACAGGGAAAAACATTCAGTACTTC.

The CDR3 loop is CASSARQGETQYF. DNA for the CDR3: TGTGCCAGCAGCGCAAGACAGGGAGAGACCCAGTACTTC. The chain has TRBV9 and TRBJ2-5; TRBD1 matches 7 bases. Germline CDR1 SGDLS, CDR2 YYNGEE. After removal of 3 bases from V and 4 bases from J, the junction contained 3 bases not matched to a gene. The CDR3 extends over 13 amino acids.

The chain couples TRBV9 to TRBJ2-1, with 8 bases matching TRBD2. V lost 7 bases to trimming and J lost 8 bases; unmatched junction nucleotides: 8. Germline loops: CDR1 SGDLS, CDR2 YYNGEE. CDR3 length: 13 amino acids. The CDR3 bases are TGTGCCAGCGGCCGGGGGGGCCCGTATGAGCAGTTCTTC. This translates into CASGRGGPYEQFF.